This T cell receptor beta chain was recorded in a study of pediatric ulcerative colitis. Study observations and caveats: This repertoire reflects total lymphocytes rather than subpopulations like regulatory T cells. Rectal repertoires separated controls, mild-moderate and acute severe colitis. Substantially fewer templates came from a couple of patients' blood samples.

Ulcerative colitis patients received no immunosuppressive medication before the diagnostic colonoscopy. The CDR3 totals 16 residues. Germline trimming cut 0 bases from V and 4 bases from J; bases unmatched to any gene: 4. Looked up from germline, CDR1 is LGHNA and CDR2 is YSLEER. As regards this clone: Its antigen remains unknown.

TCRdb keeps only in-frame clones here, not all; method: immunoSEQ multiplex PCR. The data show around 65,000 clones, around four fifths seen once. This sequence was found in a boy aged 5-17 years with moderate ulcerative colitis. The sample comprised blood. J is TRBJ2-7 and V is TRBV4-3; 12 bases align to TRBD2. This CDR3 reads CASSQELLAGGYEQYF. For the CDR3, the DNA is TGCGCCAGCAGCCAAGAATTGCTAGCGGGAGGGTACGAGCAGTACTTC.